Below are 29 T cell receptor beta chains sequenced from a single sample in a study of CD8 T cells in Susac syndrome. RNA totalling roughly 0.5 to 1 ug underwent reverse transcription with random hexamers. TCRdb analysed the immunoSEQ multiplex PCR reads with MiXCR anew, one entry per CDR3 protein. The sample has about 140,000 distinct CDR3 sequences; around 95% are singletons. The sequencing sample was made of CD4+ T cells from PBMCs. These TCRs come from a human donor with multiple sclerosis.

The chain employs TRBV29-1 and TRBJ1-1; 9 nucleotides align to TRBD1. Germline CDR1 SQVTM, CDR2 ANQGSEA. After removal of 7 bases from V and 11 bases from J, the junction contained 14 bases not matched to a gene. The length of the CDR3 is 13 residues. The CDR3: CSAYNGQGNWAFF. The DNA of the CDR3 is TGCAGCGCGTATAACGGACAGGGGAATTGGGCTTTCTTT.

The rearrangement uses TRBV7-8 and TRBJ2-7; D possibly corresponds to TRBD1 (7 bases). The germline V gene encodes CDR1 SGHVS and CDR2 FQNEAQ. Trimming took off 6 bases at V and 7 bases at J, with 19 bases between the two ends. CDR3 size: 14 residues. CDR3 loop: CASSAGQPAREQYF. The CDR3, as DNA: TGTGCCAGCAGTGCGGGACAGCCAGCTCGGGAGCAGTACTTC.

This chain joins TRBV12-3 or TRBV12-4 and TRBJ1-2; weak D call: TRBD1 (5 bases). Trimming took off 1 base at V and 4 bases at J, with 7 bases between the two ends. The CDR3 runs 13 residues. For the CDR3, the DNA is TGTGCCAGCAGTTTAGACAGGAGCTATGGCTACACCTTC. Its protein is CASSLDRSYGYTF.

The chain joins TRBV28 to TRBJ2-1, with D hard to call. Per germline, CDR1 MDHEN and CDR2 SYDVKM. Trimming removed 6 bases from V and 4 bases from J, with 10 bases in between. This CDR3 contains 13 residues. CDR3 coding DNA: TGTGCCAGCAGCCCCAAACCTTACAATGAGCAGTTCTTC. Protein: CASSPKPYNEQFF.

V and J are TRBV9 and TRBJ2-2; D tentatively fits TRBD1 or TRBD2 (5 bases each). The length of the CDR3 is 15 residues. The germline gives CDR1 SGDLS, CDR2 YYNGEE. The V and J ends lost 2 bases and 3 bases respectively, with 11 bases between them. Here the CDR3 reads CASSVAGAYTGELFF. The CDR3 region has the DNA TGTGCCAGCAGCGTCGCCGGGGCATACACCGGGGAGCTGTTTTTT.

The DNA of the CDR3 is TGTGCCAGCAGCGCTGGGCGGGGGCCTCCCCACGAGCAGTACTTC. This encodes CASSAGRGPPHEQYF. The J gene is TRBJ2-7, the V gene TRBV9, with D perhaps TRBD2 (7 bases). Germline V lookup: CDR1 SGDLS, CDR2 YYNGEE. Trimming removed 3 bases from V and 5 bases from J, with 18 bases in between. The CDR3 spans 15 residues.

The chain combines TRBV19 with TRBJ2-6; TRBD1 might be the D (6 bases). The germline V and J ends were trimmed by 5 bases and 0 bases, with 14 bases remaining between them. Germline V gives CDR1 LNHDA, CDR2 SQIVND (reference sequence). There are 17 residues in the CDR3. The CDR3 DNA follows: TGTGCCAGTAGTGTAGGTTGGACAGTCTCTGGGGCCAACGTCCTGACTTTC. Amino acid sequence: CASSVGWTVSGANVLTF. The full variable domain, rest sourced from reference TRBV19 and TRBJ2-6, is DGGITQSPKYLFRKEGQNVTLSCEQNLNHDAMYWYRQDPGQGLRLIYYSQIVNDFQKGDIAEGYSVSREKKESFPLTVTSAQKNPTAFYLCASSVGWTVSGANVLTFGAGSRLTVL.

The rearrangement links TRBV30 to TRBJ1-1; D not certain. The V end was cut by 0 bases, the J end by 7 bases, with 12 bases between. Germline CDR1 GTSNPN, CDR2 SVGIG (reference sequence). The CDR3 sequence is 13 residues long. CDR3 nucleotides: TGTGCCTGGAGTGTAGCCCAAAGATTTGAAGCTTTCTTT. It is translated as CAWSVAQRFEAFF.

V gene TRBV28 combines with J gene TRBJ2-1, with a weak D call TRBD2 (6 bases). The CDR3 runs 15 residues. Germline values: CDR1 MDHEN, CDR2 SYDVKM. Trimming removed 4 bases at V and 0 bases at J, with 10 bases between. The CDR3 coding sequence is TGTGCCAGCAGTTCGGCGGGGAACTCCTACAATGAGCAGTTCTTC. It is translated as CASSSAGNSYNEQFF. The variable domain in full, completed from reference TRBV28 and TRBJ2-1, reads DVKVTQSSRYLVKRTGEKVFLECVQDMDHENMFWYRQDPGLGLRLIYFSYDVKMKEKGDIPEGYSVSREKKERFSLILESASTNQTSMYLCASSSAGNSYNEQFFGPGTRLTVL.

V is TRBV12-3 or TRBV12-4 and J is TRBJ2-7, with 11 bases lining up with TRBD1. The CDR3 covers 15 residues. The V and J ends lost 5 bases and 4 bases, in that order; junction bases with no gene match: 7. CDR3 region: CASSPGTGGRYEQYF. CDR3 sequence (DNA): TGTGCCAGCAGTCCCGGGACAGGGGGAAGGTACGAGCAGTACTTC.

The rearrangement uses TRBV7-2 and TRBJ1-6; D gene uncertain. This CDR3 is 14 amino acids long. V lost 4 bases, J lost 8 bases, and 12 bases lay in between. Germline CDR1 is SGHTA and CDR2 is FQGNSA. The CDR3 DNA follows: TGTGCCAGCAGCTCGACCTGGGGAGATTCACCCCTCCACTTT. This encodes CASSSTWGDSPLHF. The full variable domain, completed using reference TRBV7-2 and TRBJ1-6, is GAGVSQSPSNKVTEKGKDVELRCDPISGHTALYWYRQSLGQGLEFLIYFQGNSAPDKSGLPSDRFSAERTGGSVSTLTIQRTQQEDSAVYLCASSSTWGDSPLHFGNGTRLTVT.

The V call is TRBV28, the J call TRBJ2-7; 10 bases match TRBD1. The CDR3 sequence is 15 residues long. Germline V CDR1 and CDR2: MDHEN, SYDVKM. Unmatched junction bases numbered 11, after V lost 5 bases and J lost 7 bases. The CDR3 sequence is CASSQSGTGVKEQYF. CDR3 nucleotide sequence: TGTGCCAGCAGTCAATCCGGGACAGGGGTTAAAGAGCAGTACTTC.

This sequence joins TRBV20-1 and TRBJ2-3, with TRBD1 matching 12 bases. Germline-derived CDR1 and CDR2 are DFQATT and SNEGSKA (reference sequence). CDR3 length: 17 amino acids. Unmatched junction bases numbered 10, after V lost 3 bases and J lost 3 bases. The CDR3 protein is CSASGSRDRGLTDTQYF. The DNA for the CDR3 is TGCAGTGCTAGTGGTAGTCGGGACAGGGGGCTGACAGATACGCAGTATTTT.

The rearrangement links TRBV6-6 to TRBJ2-1, with D possibly TRBD2 on 6 matching bases. Germline CDR1 and CDR2: MNHNY and SVGAGI (reference sequence). The CDR3 is 14 amino acids. Trimming removed 6 bases from V and 2 bases from J, with 11 bases in between. The CDR3 DNA sequence: TGTGCCAGCAGGGAGGGGTCGGCCTACAATGAGCAGTTCTTC. Amino acids: CASREGSAYNEQFF.

The J gene is TRBJ2-2, the V gene TRBV19; unclear D gene. Per germline, CDR1 LNHDA and CDR2 SQIVND (reference sequence). The CDR3 covers 14 residues. The ends were cut back, 2 bases at V and 2 bases at J, with 6 bases in the middle. This CDR3 is CASSIRQNTGELFF. DNA for the CDR3: TGTGCCAGTAGTATACGGCAAAACACCGGGGAGCTGTTTTTT.

A single count supports this clonotype. CDR3 sequence reads: CASSYGEGQGTYEQYF. The CDR3 coding sequence is TGTGCCAGCAGTTACGGGGAGGGACAGGGAACCTACGAGCAGTACTTC. The rearrangement joins TRBV6-5 to TRBJ2-7, with 9 positions matching TRBD1. Unmatched junction bases numbered 7, after V lost 2 bases and J lost 2 bases. The length of the CDR3 is 16 residues. Germline-derived CDR1 and CDR2 are MNHEY and SVGAGI.

The V and J genes are TRBV12-3 or TRBV12-4 and TRBJ2-4; D is possibly TRBD1 or TRBD2 (5 bases each). The V end lost 6 bases, the J end lost 4 bases, and 13 bases lay between the germline ends. There are 14 residues in the CDR3. CDR3 bases: TGTGCCAGCAGACCCGGGACCATAAAAAACATTCAGTACTTC. As protein: CASRPGTIKNIQYF.

The chain has TRBV13 and TRBJ2-5, with D perhaps TRBD1 (5 bases). Germline-derived CDR1 and CDR2 are PRHDT and FYEKMQ (reference sequence). V gave up 5 bases and J gave up 4 bases, with 17 bases separating them. The CDR3 length is 15 residues. CDR3 loop: CASSPWGGPSETQYF. The CDR3, as DNA: TGTGCCAGCAGCCCGTGGGGCGGACCCTCAGAGACCCAGTACTTC.

The chain uses TRBV6-6 and TRBJ2-1, with D possibly matching TRBD2 (6 bases). From germline, CDR1 is MNHNY and CDR2 SVGAGI (reference sequence). This CDR3 spans 16 amino acids. V lost 7 bases to trimming and J lost 2 bases, with 18 bases between them. The CDR3 here is CASTQARGGAYNEQFF. The CDR3 coding sequence is TGTGCCAGCACCCAAGCTAGGGGAGGAGCCTACAATGAGCAGTTCTTC.

CDR3 DNA: TGTGCCAGCAGCTTAGGGGAGACAGATACGCAGTATTTT. Its translation: CASSLGETDTQYF. V gene TRBV7-2 combines with J gene TRBJ2-3; D possibly corresponds to TRBD2 (5 bases). The CDR3 is 13 amino acids. Germline V gives CDR1 SGHTA, CDR2 FQGNSA. V lost 1 base and J 3 bases, leaving 5 bases between the germline ends. Filled out from reference TRBV7-2 and TRBJ2-3, the complete variable domain reads GAGVSQSPSNKVTEKGKDVELRCDPISGHTALYWYRQSLGQGLEFLIYFQGNSAPDKSGLPSDRFSAERTGGSVSTLTIQRTQQEDSAVYLCASSLGETDTQYFGPGTRLTVL.

This rearrangement joins TRBV7-8 to TRBJ1-2; 7 bases match TRBD1. The V gene end was trimmed by 5 bases and the J gene end by 4 bases; junction bases not matched to a gene: 10. Germline V gives CDR1 SGHVS, CDR2 FQNEAQ. The CDR3 has 15 amino acids. CDR3 sequence (DNA): TGTGCCAGCAGCCCTTCACAGGGGTTCGGCTATGGCTACACCTTC. Its translation: CASSPSQGFGYGYTF. The entire variable domain, with the rest obtained from reference TRBV7-8 and TRBJ1-2, is as follows: GAGVSQSPRYKVAKRGQDVALRCDPISGHVSLFWYQQALGQGPEFLTYFQNEAQLDKSGLPSDRFFAERPEGSVSTLKIQRTQQEDSAVYLCASSPSQGFGYGYTFGSGTRLTVV.

The rearrangement links TRBV5-1 to TRBJ1-2; D is ambiguous. V gave up 0 bases and J gave up 4 bases, with 7 bases separating them. The CDR3 is 13 amino acids. CDR1 and CDR2 (germline): SGHRS, YFSETQ. In nucleotides, the CDR3 is TGCGCCAGCAGCTTGGCGGCGGTCTATGGCTACACCTTC. This codes for CASSLAAVYGYTF. The full variable domain, with the rest looked up from reference TRBV5-1 and TRBJ1-2, is KAGVTQTPRYLIKTRGQQVTLSCSPISGHRSVSWYQQTPGQGLQFLFEYFSETQRNKGNFPGRFSGRQFSNSRSEMNVSTLELGDSALYLCASSLAAVYGYTFGSGTRLTVV.

CDR3 residues: CASVLAGGPEFF. The CDR3 DNA sequence: TGTGCCAGCGTCCTAGCGGGAGGGCCTGAGTTCTTC. This rearrangement joins TRBV3-1 to TRBJ2-1, with 12 bases matching TRBD2. The J segment lost 14 bases and the V segment lost 8 bases, leaving 7 bases of the junction unmatched. This CDR3 has 12 residues. The germline CDR1 and CDR2 sequences are LGHDT and YNNKEL (reference sequence).

V and J are TRBV18 and TRBJ1-1, with unresolved D. V lost 3 bases and J lost 2, with 7 bases in between. The CDR3 extends over 13 amino acids. From germline, CDR1 is KGHSH and CDR2 LQKENI. The CDR3 sequence is CASSPNSNTEAFF. For the CDR3, the DNA is TGTGCCAGCTCACCGAACAGCAACACTGAAGCTTTCTTT. Using reference TRBV18 and TRBJ1-1 for the parts outside the CDR3, the full variable domain is NAGVMQNPRHLVRRRGQEARLRCSPMKGHSHVYWYRQLPEEGLKFMVYLQKENIIDESGMPKERFSAEFPKEGPSILRIQQVVRGDSAAYFCASSPNSNTEAFFGQGTRLTVV.

J is TRBJ2-3 and V is TRBV7-9; TRBD1 matches 8 bases. In germline, CDR1 is SEHNR, CDR2 FQNEAQ (reference sequence). With V trimmed by 4 bases and J by 5 bases, 11 bases remained unmatched. This CDR3 spans 16 amino acids. CDR3 coding DNA: TGTGCCAGCAGCTCCCGCGGACAGGGATGGGAAGATACGCAGTATTTT. This translates into CASSSRGQGWEDTQYF. Complete variable domain (other parts from reference TRBV7-9 and TRBJ2-3): DTGVSQNPRHKITKRGQNVTFRCDPISEHNRLYWYRQTLGQGPEFLTYFQNEAQLEKSRLLSDRFSAERPKGSFSTLEIQRTEQGDSAMYLCASSSRGQGWEDTQYFGPGTRLTVL.

The rearrangement joins TRBV12-3 or TRBV12-4 to TRBJ2-6; D call uncertain. V was shortened by 6 bases and J by 2 bases, with 11 bases between the two germline ends. The CDR3 contains 15 residues. The CDR3 region is CASSRSTPGANVLTF. The CDR3 nucleotides are TGTGCCAGCAGCCGATCAACCCCTGGGGCCAACGTCCTGACTTTC.

The chain joins TRBV12-3 or TRBV12-4 to TRBJ1-1, with D unclear. V lost 9 bases and J lost 2, with 16 bases in between. This CDR3 has 14 amino acids. In DNA, the CDR3 is TGTGCCAGTTTACTATTTACCGGAAACACTGAAGCTTTCTTT. Protein product: CASLLFTGNTEAFF.

The chain uses TRBV28 and TRBJ2-5; TRBD2 is a possible D gene (5 bases). V was shortened by 5 bases and J by 7 bases, with 20 bases between the two germline ends. This CDR3 region has 15 residues. Germline V lookup: CDR1 MDHEN, CDR2 SYDVKM. CDR3 DNA: TGTGCCAGCAGTACGCCTAACCCCCCGAGGGCGACCCAGTACTTC. Amino acids: CASSTPNPPRATQYF.

V gene TRBV28 combines with J gene TRBJ1-5; perhaps TRBD1 as D (6 bases). Looked up from germline, CDR1 is MDHEN and CDR2 is SYDVKM. Trimming took 8 bases from V and 3 from J, leaving 8 bases between them. The CDR3 is made up of 12 amino acids. CDR3 sequence reads: CASRDTNQPQHF. CDR3 in DNA: TGTGCCAGCCGGGACACCAATCAGCCCCAGCATTTT.